The 11 T cell receptor beta chains presented below share a single source sample, sequenced in a study of cytomegalovirus exposure and HLA in healthy donors. TCRdb's copy holds only in-frame clones and misses some; the assay was immunoSEQ multiplex PCR. The data contain some 250,000 clones, about nine tenths of them seen just once; the ten biggest clones take up approximately 3.1%. Sequences were obtained from PBMCs. Receptors were obtained from a woman aged 30 to 39 in good health and CMV-seronegative.

The chain joins TRBV25-1 to TRBJ1-1, with a possible D match to TRBD1 (5 bases). V was cut by 3 bases and J by 8 bases, with 13 bases left in between. The V gene's germline CDR1 is MGHDK and CDR2 SYGVNS. The CDR3 runs to 13 residues. The CDR3 is CASSEVAGPEAFF. CDR3 in DNA: TGTGCCAGCAGTGAGGTTGCGGGGCCAGAAGCTTTCTTT.

In DNA form, the CDR3 reads TGTGCCAGCAGCTTACCGGGACTAGAGTACACCGGGGAGCTGTTTTTT. This encodes CASSLPGLEYTGELFF. J is TRBJ2-2 and V is TRBV7-8, with 8 bases identical to TRBD2. Trimming removed 2 bases from V and 3 bases from J; junction bases left unmatched: 5. Germline-derived CDR1 and CDR2 are SGHVS and FQNEAQ. The CDR3 length is 16 residues.

The rearrangement joins TRBV4-2 to TRBJ2-2; no clear D gene. V lost 3 bases to trimming and J lost 1 base, with 6 bases between them. CDR3 size: 14 residues. Per the germline V gene, CDR1 is LGHNA and CDR2 is YNFKEQ. Here the CDR3 reads CASSHNLNTGELFF. In nucleotides, the CDR3 is TGTGCCAGCAGCCATAACCTGAACACCGGGGAGCTGTTTTTT.

This sequence joins TRBV7-9 and TRBJ2-1; 15 bases match TRBD2. The V gene end was trimmed by 4 bases and the J gene end by 4 bases; junction bases not matched to a gene: 2. Germline V gene data show CDR1 as SEHNR and CDR2 as FQNEAQ (reference sequence). The CDR3 has 16 amino acids. The CDR3 DNA reads TGTGCCAGCAGCTCCGGACTAGCGGGAGGGTACAATGAGCAGTTCTTC. Amino acid sequence: CASSSGLAGGYNEQFF.

The rearrangement uses TRBV28 and TRBJ2-7, with 9 bases identical to TRBD1. The CDR3 extends over 14 amino acids. V dropped 5 bases and J dropped 2; count of bases not matched to a gene: 4. From germline, CDR1 is MDHEN and CDR2 SYDVKM. This CDR3 is CASSNTGGPYEQYF. For the CDR3, the DNA is TGTGCCAGCAGTAACACAGGGGGCCCCTACGAGCAGTACTTC.

This rearrangement joins TRBV28 to TRBJ1-3; 7 nucleotides line up with TRBD1. Germline CDR1 is MDHEN and CDR2 is SYDVKM. The ends lost 6 bases at V and 0 bases at J; junction bases unmatched: 5. This CDR3 spans 15 amino acids. The CDR3 reads CASSYRGISGNTIYF. DNA for the CDR3: TGTGCCAGCAGCTACAGGGGTATCTCTGGAAACACCATATATTTT.

The chain links TRBV2 to TRBJ2-7; TRBD1 aligns across 8 bases. The CDR3 consists of 14 residues. Per the germline V gene, CDR1 is SNHLY and CDR2 is FYNNEI. J was trimmed by 2 bases and V by 7 bases; bases with no gene match: 7. DNA of the CDR3: TGTGCCAGCATCCTCGCGGGACAGGCCTACGAGCAGTACTTC. It translates to CASILAGQAYEQYF. Full variable domain (outside the CDR3, taken from reference TRBV2 and TRBJ2-7): EPEVTQTPSHQVTQMGQEVILRCVPISNHLYFYWYRQILGQKVEFLVSFYNNEISEKSEIFDDQFSVERPDGSNFTLKIRSTKLEDSAMYFCASILAGQAYEQYFGPGTRLTVT.

This rearrangement joins TRBV7-2 to TRBJ1-1; 8 nucleotides agree with TRBD1. The CDR3 is made up of 15 amino acids. V lost 5 bases, J lost 6 bases, and 11 bases stayed unmatched. The germline CDR1 and CDR2 sequences are SGHTA and FQGNSA. CDR3 residues: CASSHGQGIRAEAFF. The CDR3 nucleotides are TGTGCCAGCAGCCACGGACAGGGCATACGGGCTGAAGCTTTCTTT.

This chain links TRBV7-9 with TRBJ1-2; no reliable D call. CDR3 size: 15 residues. V was shortened by 6 bases and J by 10 bases, with 24 bases between the two germline ends. From germline, CDR1 is SEHNR and CDR2 FQNEAQ (reference sequence). The CDR3 is CASRPRGREVDIYTF. The CDR3 DNA sequence: TGTGCCAGCAGGCCACGTGGGAGGGAGGTAGATATCTACACCTTC.

The chain is built from TRBV9 and TRBJ2-7, with TRBD1 matching over 9 bases. Germline CDR1 is SGDLS and CDR2 is YYNGEE. The CDR3 loop spans 15 amino acids. The trim removed 2 bases at V and 3 bases at J, leaving 6 bases unmatched. The CDR3 loop reads CASSVGTGYLYEQYF. The CDR3 bases are TGTGCCAGCAGCGTCGGGACAGGGTATCTCTACGAGCAGTACTTC.

The chain recombines TRBV5-4 with TRBJ2-3; D is perhaps TRBD2 (6 bases). Germline V gene data show CDR1 as SGHNT and CDR2 as YYREEE (reference sequence). The V and J ends lost 0 bases and 4 bases respectively, with 12 bases between them. The CDR3 loop spans 15 amino acids. The CDR3, as DNA: TGTGCCAGCAGCTTGGCGGTCGGGAGCGCAGATACGCAGTATTTT. It specifies CASSLAVGSADTQYF.